The 21 T cell receptor beta chains below all came from one sample that was sequenced in a study of blood T cell repertoires in COVID-19. Libraries were prepared by immunoSEQ multiplex PCR; TCRdb keeps only in-frame clonotypes and omits some of them. The sample lists 300,000 to 400,000 clones, approximately 90% seen once, with more than 0.95% in the top ten. The sequenced material came from PBMCs or T cells enriched from blood (not recorded which). The source is a woman under 30 who had recovered from COVID-19.

The chain carries TRBV27 and TRBJ1-5; 10 positions agree with TRBD1. This CDR3 region has 18 residues. CDR1 MNHEY and CDR2 SMNVEV come from the germline V gene (reference sequence). J gave up 0 bases and V 4 bases, and 9 bases lay outside the gene matches. This CDR3 reads CASSSGTGALPSNQPQHF. As DNA, the CDR3 is TGTGCCAGCAGTTCCGGGACAGGGGCCCTCCCTAGCAATCAGCCCCAGCATTTT.

This sequence joins TRBV5-1 and TRBJ1-1; a possible D gene is TRBD1 (6 bases). This CDR3 is 15 amino acids long. The ends were cut back, 4 bases at V and 0 bases at J, with 13 bases in the middle. Germline values: CDR1 SGHRS, CDR2 YFSETQ. CDR3 in amino acids: CASSIQGRMNTEAFF. CDR3 in DNA: TGCGCCAGCAGCATCCAGGGGCGCATGAACACTGAAGCTTTCTTT.

This clone was observed a single time. The genes are TRBV5-1 and TRBJ1-4; TRBD1 matches at 12 bases. Germline CDR1 SGHRS, CDR2 YFSETQ. Trimming removed 3 bases from V and 14 bases from J; junction bases left unmatched: 14. CDR3 length equals 16 residues. CDR3 amino acids: CASSSSGTGGASRLFF. The CDR3 DNA reads TGCGCCAGCAGCTCCTCCGGGACAGGGGGCGCGTCTCGGCTGTTTTTT.

This clone was detected once. This chain connects TRBV5-6 to TRBJ2-3; 7 bases are a match to TRBD1. Per the germline V gene, CDR1 is SGHDT and CDR2 is YYEEEE. V dropped 4 bases and J dropped 0; count of bases not matched to a gene: 5. The CDR3 runs 15 residues. The CDR3 region is CASSLGQASTDTQYF. The CDR3 nucleotides are TGTGCCAGCAGCCTTGGACAGGCTAGCACAGATACGCAGTATTTT.

The J gene is TRBJ2-3, the V gene TRBV6-1, with 8 positions matching TRBD2. Germline V gives CDR1 MNHNS, CDR2 SASEGT. CDR3 length: 16 residues. After removal of 4 bases from V and 9 bases from J, the junction contained 15 bases not matched to a gene. The CDR3 DNA follows: TGTGCCAGCAGTGGCGGTGGTAGCGGGGCCCCGAGCACGCAGTATTTT. Translated: CASSGGGSGAPSTQYF.

In this sample, this clone turned up a few times. V gene TRBV6-4 combines with J gene TRBJ2-1; 9 positions match TRBD1. This CDR3 is built from 14 residues. Trimming removed 6 bases from V and 6 bases from J; junction bases left unmatched: 6. Looked up from germline, CDR1 is MRHNA and CDR2 is SNTAGT. CDR3: CASSQKQGANEQFF. CDR3 DNA: TGTGCCAGCAGCCAGAAACAGGGGGCCAATGAGCAGTTCTTC.

The chain has TRBV5-1 and TRBJ1-6; 8 bases match TRBD1. Losses at the gene ends were 4 bases for V and 7 bases for J; bases not matched to a gene: 4. CDR1 is SGHRS, CDR2 YFSETQ, per germline. The CDR3 has 14 amino acids. The CDR3: CASSGTGGNSPLHF. CDR3 coding DNA: TGCGCCAGCAGCGGGACAGGAGGGAATTCACCCCTCCACTTT.

This clone was counted between two and nine times. This chain uses TRBV6-5 with TRBJ1-1; 7 nucleotides match TRBD1. The J segment lost 8 bases and the V segment lost 6 bases, leaving 12 bases of the junction unmatched. The CDR3 runs to 14 residues. In germline, CDR1 is MNHEY, CDR2 SVGAGI. The CDR3 DNA reads as TGTGCCAGCAGGTACACAGGGGCCGCCATAGAAGCTTTCTTT. Translation: CASRYTGAAIEAFF.

V usage is TRBV7-3 and J usage is TRBJ2-1; TRBD2 aligns across 10 bases. Germline CDR1 SGHTA, CDR2 FQGTGA. Trimming cost V 5 bases and J 0 bases; bases outside gene matches: 16. CDR3 length equals 20 residues. CDR3 bases: TGTGCCAGCAGCCACCCCACGAGGGCTAGCGGGAGAGGCTCCTACAATGAGCAGTTCTTC. It codes for CASSHPTRASGRGSYNEQFF.

The V and J genes are TRBV5-1 and TRBJ2-1; D remains unclear. Germline CDR1 and CDR2: SGHRS and YFSETQ. The CDR3 totals 16 residues. V was shortened by 2 bases and J by 0 bases, with 12 bases between the two germline ends. CDR3 region: CASSFRAHGSYNEQFF. The CDR3 nucleotides are TGCGCCAGCAGCTTTCGTGCCCACGGCTCCTACAATGAGCAGTTCTTC.

The chain joins TRBV5-1 to TRBJ2-3; D unclear. Germline lookup yields CDR1 SGHRS and CDR2 YFSETQ. The V end lost 2 bases, the J end lost 0 bases, and 10 bases lay between the germline ends. This CDR3 is 15 amino acids long. The CDR3 bases are TGCGCCAGCAGCTTTGGCCGAACCAGCACAGATACGCAGTATTTT. It is translated as CASSFGRTSTDTQYF.

The chain carries TRBV15 and TRBJ1-2; 7 bases match TRBD1. The junction had 11 bases not matched to a gene; V was cut back by 0 bases and J by 4 bases. Germline loops: CDR1 LNHNV, CDR2 YYDKDF (reference sequence). CDR3 length equals 17 residues. CDR3 residues: CATSRDAQQGKVYGYTF. CDR3 nucleotide sequence: TGTGCCACCAGCAGAGACGCCCAACAGGGGAAGGTCTATGGCTACACCTTC.

The chain couples TRBV7-6 to TRBJ1-3; D is undetermined. Germline values: CDR1 SGHVS, CDR2 FNYEAQ. The CDR3 runs 13 residues. V lost 5 bases, J lost 9 bases, and 14 bases lay in between. The CDR3 coding sequence is TGTGCCAGCAGCGGCGGACTGGAGGCCACCATATATTTT. Its translation: CASSGGLEATIYF.

The chain links TRBV28 to TRBJ2-7; 8 bases line up with TRBD1. V was pared by 5 bases and J by 3 bases, with 6 bases of the junction left unmatched. Germline V CDR1 and CDR2: MDHEN, SYDVKM. The CDR3 is made up of 14 amino acids. CDR3 in amino acids: CASSPPDRDYEQYF. In DNA, the CDR3 is TGTGCCAGCAGTCCCCCGGACAGGGACTACGAGCAGTACTTC.

V is TRBV7-2 and J is TRBJ1-5; D is unresolved. The CDR3 consists of 16 residues. CDR1 SGHTA and CDR2 FQGNSA come from the germline V gene. V was shortened by 4 bases and J by 0 bases, with 13 bases between the two germline ends. The DNA of the CDR3 is TGTGCCAGCAGCTCCCAAGGATGGGCTAGCAATCAGCCCCAGCATTTT. Protein sequence: CASSSQGWASNQPQHF.

The sample holds one count of this clone. The chain has TRBV4-3 and TRBJ1-3; TRBD1 might be the D (5 bases). Germline V gene lookup returns CDR1 LGHNA and CDR2 YSLEER. V was trimmed by 0 bases and J by 2 bases, leaving 11 bases between them. The CDR3 is made up of 16 amino acids. CDR3: CASSQDSPGAGNTIYF. The CDR3 DNA sequence: TGCGCCAGCAGCCAAGATTCCCCGGGGGCTGGAAACACCATATATTTT.

The chain couples TRBV10-3 to TRBJ2-3; 7 bases map to TRBD1. The CDR3 is made up of 12 amino acids. CDR1 and CDR2 from the germline V gene are ENHRY and SYGVKD. Trimming at V came to 9 bases and at J to 4 bases, leaving 4 bases not matched to a gene. Written as DNA, the CDR3 is TGTGCCATAGGGGGCTCGGCAGATACGCAGTATTTT. This codes for CAIGGSADTQYF.

Only one count was recorded for this clone. This chain connects TRBV30 to TRBJ1-2; D is perhaps TRBD1 (5 bases). Trimming left V 0 bases short and J 0 bases short, with 11 bases between. This CDR3 region has 15 residues. The germline gives CDR1 GTSNPN, CDR2 SVGIG (reference sequence). CDR3 coding DNA: TGTGCCTGGAGTGTACGGGGGGGAACTAACTATGGCTACACCTTC. Protein sequence: CAWSVRGGTNYGYTF.

This clone appeared a single time. The V and J genes are TRBV4-3 and TRBJ2-1, with 10 nucleotides matching TRBD2. V dropped 4 bases and J dropped 9; count of bases not matched to a gene: 3. CDR3 length: 13 amino acids. Germline CDR1 and CDR2: LGHNA and YSLEER. The DNA for the CDR3 is TGCGCCAGCAGCCTCCGACTAGCGGGTGAGCAGTTCTTC. Encoded protein: CASSLRLAGEQFF.

The rearrangement links TRBV3-1 (or the pseudogene TRBV3-2) to TRBJ2-7, with 10 positions matching TRBD2. After removal of 6 bases from V and 3 bases from J, the junction contained 5 bases not matched to a gene. CDR1 and CDR2 (germline): LGHDT, YNNKEL (reference sequence). The CDR3 covers 14 residues. The CDR3 nucleotides are TGTGCCAGCAGTCCCGGGACTAGCGTCTACGAGCAGTACTTC. Translated: CASSPGTSVYEQYF.

This clone has a handful of counts. This sequence joins TRBV6-5 and TRBJ2-7, with TRBD1 matching 9 bases. Germline V gene sequence: CDR1 MNHEY, CDR2 SVGAGI. CDR3 size: 14 residues. V shed 3 bases and J 2 bases; nucleotides not matched to a gene: 2. Written as DNA, the CDR3 is TGTGCCAGCAGTTATGACAGGGGGACCTACGAGCAGTACTTC. Its translation is CASSYDRGTYEQYF.